These T cell receptor beta chains were read from a single sample in a study of blood T cell repertoires in COVID-19. The table came from immunoSEQ multiplex PCR; TCRdb's copy has only in-frame clones and leaves some out. Seen here are 440,000 or so clones, about 91% observed once, and the top ten hold 1.5% to 1.7%. Sequenced sample: peripheral blood. These TCRs come from a woman in her thirties or forties with COVID-19, enrolled during active disease. The conserved cysteine and the conserved F or W are not part of the CDR3 here.

cdr3_aa: ASSVYSSRENYGYT; j_call: TRBJ1-2; v_call: TRBV9
cdr3_aa: ASTRPANTGELF; j_call: TRBJ2-2; v_call: TRBV7-8
cdr3_aa: ASRGLDSYGYT; j_call: TRBJ1-2; v_call: TRBV27
cdr3_aa: ASSKVNSGGVRARQETQY; j_call: TRBJ2-5; v_call: TRBV21-1
cdr3_aa: ASSSRQGSTEAF; j_call: TRBJ1-1; v_call: TRBV27
cdr3_aa: ASSLRSGRTGEVGYT; j_call: TRBJ1-2; v_call: TRBV11-3
cdr3_aa: ASRGTGGTGELF; j_call: TRBJ2-2; v_call: TRBV2
cdr3_aa: ASSSGLAAKQETQY; j_call: TRBJ2-5; v_call: TRBV11-1
cdr3_aa: ASRRDLRGDYEQY; j_call: TRBJ2-7; v_call: TRBV6-5
cdr3_aa: ASSPQGAFNEQF; j_call: TRBJ2-1; v_call: TRBV7-2
cdr3_aa: AISEGDRGAEAF; j_call: TRBJ1-1; v_call: TRBV10-3
cdr3_aa: AWTRGGPEAF; j_call: TRBJ1-1; v_call: TRBV30
cdr3_aa: ATKAQGAYTEAF; j_call: TRBJ1-1; v_call: TRBV5-1
cdr3_aa: SVGTRVDTQY; j_call: TRBJ2-3; v_call: TRBV29-1
cdr3_aa: ASSTTTGGAETQY; j_call: TRBJ2-5; v_call: TRBV28
cdr3_aa: ASSGTGKIAGNTIY; j_call: TRBJ1-3; v_call: TRBV25-1
cdr3_aa: ASSTRQGWDTEAF; j_call: TRBJ1-1; v_call: TRBV5-1
cdr3_aa: ATSSPGTQGNYGYT; j_call: TRBJ1-2; v_call: TRBV24-1
cdr3_aa: ASSETGDQPQH; j_call: TRBJ1-5; v_call: TRBV10-2
cdr3_aa: ASSLRGRAQPQH; j_call: TRBJ1-5; v_call: TRBV27
cdr3_aa: ASSYSPSTGGSRTGELF; j_call: TRBJ2-2; v_call: TRBV6-2/TRBV6-3
cdr3_aa: ASSPSGPGTEAF; j_call: TRBJ1-1; v_call: TRBV19
cdr3_aa: ASSRLGGAQPQH; j_call: TRBJ1-5; v_call: TRBV7-2
cdr3_aa: ASSVFPFGGGDGEKLF; j_call: TRBJ1-4; v_call: TRBV9
cdr3_aa: ASSYLQANTEAF; j_call: TRBJ1-1; v_call: TRBV6-5
cdr3_aa: AISPPQSFTEAF; j_call: TRBJ1-1; v_call: TRBV7-9
cdr3_aa: SVPDRGSGMTQY; j_call: TRBJ2-5; v_call: TRBV29-1
cdr3_aa: ASSGQSNSPLH; j_call: TRBJ1-6; v_call: TRBV28
cdr3_aa: ATSDAGPGNQPQH; j_call: TRBJ1-5; v_call: TRBV24-1
cdr3_aa: ASSWTTDTEAF; j_call: TRBJ1-1; v_call: TRBV27
cdr3_aa: ASTRGAGDSGEQY; j_call: TRBJ2-7; v_call: TRBV10-2
cdr3_aa: ASSGLAGVGETQY; j_call: TRBJ2-5; v_call: TRBV9
cdr3_aa: AWSYQDTQY; j_call: TRBJ2-3; v_call: TRBV30
cdr3_aa: ASSIGEGPEAF; j_call: TRBJ1-1; v_call: TRBV19
cdr3_aa: ASSAGQRQHADTQY; j_call: TRBJ2-3; v_call: TRBV7-3
cdr3_aa: ASAPYRDRGSETQY; j_call: TRBJ2-5; v_call: TRBV23-1
cdr3_aa: ASSPLGTGGAGEQY; j_call: TRBJ2-7; v_call: TRBV5-1
cdr3_aa: ASSSRNTIY; j_call: TRBJ1-3; v_call: TRBV12-3/TRBV12-4
cdr3_aa: ASKPTGGSDGYT; j_call: TRBJ1-2; v_call: TRBV19
cdr3_aa: SVALRGGNGYT; j_call: TRBJ1-2; v_call: TRBV29-1
cdr3_aa: ASSLRNTGELF; j_call: TRBJ2-2; v_call: TRBV7-2
cdr3_aa: ATSRDRGNEKLF; j_call: TRBJ1-4; v_call: TRBV15
cdr3_aa: ASSSLDRLAYEQY; j_call: TRBJ2-7; v_call: TRBV7-9
cdr3_aa: ASSQDRWGTDTQY; j_call: TRBJ2-3; v_call: TRBV3-1/TRBV3-2
cdr3_aa: ASSPSTGFTYNEQF; j_call: TRBJ2-1; v_call: TRBV18
cdr3_aa: ASRLPAGVRTEAF; j_call: TRBJ1-1; v_call: TRBV28
cdr3_aa: ASSQDPGIGGYT; j_call: TRBJ1-2; v_call: TRBV4-3
cdr3_aa: ASSPNTGRNNEQF; j_call: TRBJ2-1; v_call: TRBV7-3
cdr3_aa: AWSVLGRALNEQF; j_call: TRBJ2-1; v_call: TRBV30
cdr3_aa: ATSDLGQASNQPQH; j_call: TRBJ1-5; v_call: TRBV24-1